The next 8 T cell receptor beta chains were all read from a single sample in a study of blood T cell repertoires in COVID-19. Assay: immunoSEQ multiplex PCR; the TCRdb copy retains only in-frame clones and omits some. Here the sample spans around 25,000 clones, around nine tenths being singletons. The material sequenced was peripheral blood. The receptors derive from a human donor in a cohort sampled during active COVID-19.

This rearrangement joins TRBV5-1 to TRBJ2-7; D may be TRBD2 (5 bases). CDR1 SGHRS and CDR2 YFSETQ come from the germline V gene. This CDR3 is built from 14 residues. The ends were cut back, 0 bases at V and 4 bases at J, with 11 bases in the middle. The CDR3 coding sequence is TGCGCCAGCAGCTTGGGTGGACTGGATTACGAGCAGTACTTC. This sequence encodes CASSLGGLDYEQYF. The complete variable domain, with remaining parts taken from reference TRBV5-1 and TRBJ2-7, reads KAGVTQTPRYLIKTRGQQVTLSCSPISGHRSVSWYQQTPGQGLQFLFEYFSETQRNKGNFPGRFSGRQFSNSRSEMNVSTLELGDSALYLCASSLGGLDYEQYFGPGTRLTVT.

The chain employs TRBV6-2 or TRBV6-3 and TRBJ2-7, with 10 bases matching TRBD1. The CDR3 runs 15 residues. Germline loops: CDR1 MNHEY, CDR2 SVGEGT. J gave up 2 bases and V 3 bases, and 4 bases lay outside the gene matches. The CDR3 loop reads CASSYTDRGTYEQYF. For the CDR3, the DNA is TGTGCCAGCAGTTATACGGACAGGGGGACCTACGAGCAGTACTTC.

The J gene is TRBJ1-1, the V gene TRBV5-1, with 10 bases identical to TRBD1. Germline V gene lookup returns CDR1 SGHRS and CDR2 YFSETQ. The CDR3 totals 15 residues. The junction had 6 bases not matched to a gene; V was cut back by 4 bases and J by 3 bases. The CDR3 spells CASSGTGAPDTEAFF. The DNA of the CDR3 is TGCGCCAGCAGCGGGACAGGGGCGCCCGACACTGAAGCTTTCTTT.

In DNA form, the CDR3 reads TGTGCCACCTCTCTCTTCAGGGGTTTCGATCAGCCCCAGCATTTT. Translated: CATSLFRGFDQPQHF. V usage is TRBV7-2 and J usage is TRBJ1-5; a weak D match, TRBD1 (6 bases). Trimming pared 10 bases from V and 5 bases from J, leaving 21 bases between. The CDR3 covers 15 residues. Germline CDR1 and CDR2: SGHTA and FQGNSA.

This clone occurred once. This chain uses TRBV28 with TRBJ2-1; 7 positions agree with TRBD1. This CDR3 spans 16 amino acids. CDR1 and CDR2 (germline): MDHEN, SYDVKM. V lost 8 bases and J lost 6; bases outside the gene matches: 16. For the CDR3, the DNA is TGTGCCAGCGAGACAGGGACCTCCTCGGTTGTCAATGAGCAGTTCTTC. This sequence encodes CASETGTSSVVNEQFF.

The chain joins TRBV19 to TRBJ2-2, with 7 positions matching TRBD1. CDR3 length: 14 amino acids. Trimming removed 5 bases from V and 5 bases from J; junction bases left unmatched: 5. Per germline, CDR1 LNHDA and CDR2 SQIVND (reference sequence). CDR3 nucleotide sequence: TGTGCCAGTAGTGCAAGACAGGGAACCGGGGAGCTGTTTTTT. Amino acid sequence: CASSARQGTGELFF.

CDR3 protein: CASSLAGVVETQYF. CDR3 sequence (DNA): TGTGCCAGCAGTTTAGCGGGGGTGGTAGAGACCCAGTACTTC. This sequence joins TRBV27 and TRBJ2-5, with TRBD2 matching 7 bases. The CDR3 sequence is 14 residues long. Germline-derived CDR1 and CDR2 are MNHEY and SMNVEV (reference sequence). V trimming: 2 bases; J trimming: 4 bases; junction bases outside the gene matches: 4.

The chain recombines TRBV10-3 with TRBJ1-5; D is ambiguous. The CDR3 sequence is 12 residues long. The germline V gene encodes CDR1 ENHRY and CDR2 SYGVKD. V was shortened by 4 bases and J by 5 bases, with 6 bases between the two germline ends. CDR3 nucleotides: TGTGCCATCAGTGGCAGCGATCAGCCCCAGCATTTT. This gives the protein CAISGSDQPQHF.